This T cell receptor beta chain derives from a study of blood T cell repertoires in COVID-19. Produced via immunoSEQ multiplex PCR; TCRdb's table is partial and in-frame only. The sample consists of around 180,000 clones, about 90% of them appearing once. Trimming removed 1 base from V and 8 bases from J, with 11 bases in between. The CDR3 length is 14 residues. Germline V lookup: CDR1 MNHNS, CDR2 SASEGT. Specimen: peripheral blood. The rearrangement joins TRBV6-1 to TRBJ1-4; D gene uncertain. This sequence was found in a man aged 40-49 years with active or convalescent COVID-19. The DNA of the CDR3 is TGTGCCAGCAGTGAAGGTAGCAGCTGGGAAAAACTGTTTTTT. Its protein product is CASSEGSSWEKLFF.